This T cell receptor (beta chain) is from a study of siplizumab effects on memory and regulatory T cells. Study-level findings and limits: The majority of clones, roughly 80-95% of proliferating CD4+ or CD8+ clones, lacked an assignable naive or memory phenotype. Greater diversity than memory cells seemed evident in naive T cells, which also appeared to be major alloresponse contributors.

A word on this clone: What it binds is not known.

Per-sample assaying covered 95,000 to 100,000 TCR templates. The table came from immunoSEQ multiplex PCR; TCRdb's copy has only in-frame clones and leaves some out. The sample yields roughly 97,000 clones, over 90% seen once. The length of the CDR3 is 17 residues. The V segment lost 1 base and the J segment 11 bases; nucleotides outside the gene matches: 15. Germline V gene data show CDR1 as SGHTA and CDR2 as FQGTGA. The clonotype comes from a human donor in good health. The V and J genes are TRBV7-3 and TRBJ1-1; TRBD1 agrees at 11 bases. The sample was Tregs sorted from blood. The CDR3: CASSLKPLGQGAVAAFF. The DNA for the CDR3 is TGTGCCAGCAGCTTAAAACCTCTAGGACAGGGGGCGGTTGCGGCTTTCTTT.